This TCR beta chain is drawn from a study of T-cell reconstitution after alpha-beta-depleted transplantation in children. J gave up 5 bases and V 6 bases, and 19 bases lay outside the gene matches. The CDR3 is 18 amino acids. This sample's TCRbeta library carried unique molecular identifier barcodes. TCRdb called the PCR reads again in MiXCR, with one record for every CDR3 protein. The data show around 380,000 distinct CDR3 sequences, with 11% seen just once and over 4.5% held by the top ten. Here the sequenced sample was PBMCs from the stem cell graft donor, taken from the stem cell graft. V and J are TRBV12-3 or TRBV12-4 and TRBJ2-5, with 9 bases aligning to TRBD1. This TCR derives from a human donor who donated a stem cell graft to a child with acute myeloid leukemia. The CDR3 loop reads CASSRSLQGAGGSETQYF. The CDR3 bases are TGTGCCAGCAGCCGCAGCCTACAGGGGGCTGGGGGGTCGGAGACCCAGTACTTC.